These 16 T cell receptor beta chains share one sample of origin, sequenced in a study of monozygotic twins with inflammatory bowel disease. From its re-call of the 5' RACE reads, TCRdb lists each CDR3 protein once, without DNA. The sample spans about 140,000 distinct CDR3 sequences; the ten largest clones claim 2% to 3%. Material: blood. The receptors stem from a human donor with ulcerative colitis or Crohn's disease, or a healthy co-twin of an affected twin (not recorded which).

The rearrangement joins TRBV7-2 to TRBJ1-2; TCRdb picks TRBD1, but there is no DNA to check that call. CDR1 SGHTA and CDR2 FQGNSA come from the germline V gene. The CDR3 totals 16 residues. The CDR3 loop reads CASSLEGQSSNYGYTF.

The J gene is TRBJ1-1, the V gene TRBV20-1. This CDR3 comprises 19 residues. Germline lookup yields CDR1 DFQATT and CDR2 SNEGSKA (reference sequence). CDR3 protein: CSAVSTFFPTGIMNTEAFF.

The chain links TRBV5-5 to TRBJ2-1. The CDR3 loop spans 18 amino acids. Germline CDR1 is SGHKS and CDR2 is YYEKEE (reference sequence). CDR3 amino acids: CASSLASGIRYIYNEQFF.

The rearrangement uses TRBV7-6 and TRBJ2-5; no DNA is available, so the TRBD1 call from TCRdb remains unchecked. The CDR3 spans 16 residues. CDR1 is SGHVS, CDR2 FNYEAQ, per germline. The CDR3: CASSLVAGGSRETQYF. Filled out from reference TRBV7-6 and TRBJ2-5, the complete variable domain reads GAGVSQSPRYKVTKRGQDVALRCDPISGHVSLYWYRQALGQGPEFLTYFNYEAQQDKSGLPNDRFSAERPEGSISTLTIQRTEQRDSAMYRCASSLVAGGSRETQYFGPGTRLLVL.

This sequence joins TRBV18 and TRBJ2-1; TCRdb lists TRBD1, though no DNA is available to test this call. The length of the CDR3 is 16 residues. CDR1 and CDR2 (germline): KGHSH, LQKENI. The CDR3 region is CASSPDTGRRNNEQFF.

The J gene is TRBJ2-7, the V gene TRBV5-1; without DNA, the TCRdb call of TRBD1 cannot be checked. This CDR3 has 14 residues. Per the germline V gene, CDR1 is SGHRS and CDR2 is YFSETQ. CDR3 protein: CASSPRDGIYEQYF.

The chain uses TRBV5-1 and TRBJ1-2. Germline V gene sequence: CDR1 SGHRS, CDR2 YFSETQ. This CDR3 has 13 residues. CDR3 in amino acids: CASSLEWGGGYTF.

This chain joins TRBV2 and TRBJ2-7; TCRdb designates TRBD1, a call that cannot be tested without DNA. The CDR3 sequence is 18 residues long. In germline, CDR1 is SNHLY, CDR2 FYNNEI. The CDR3 region is CASSEKGTDMDGGYEQYF. Drawing the rest from reference TRBV2 and TRBJ2-7, the complete variable domain is EPEVTQTPSHQVTQMGQEVILRCVPISNHLYFYWYRQILGQKVEFLVSFYNNEISEKSEIFDDQFSVERPDGSNFTLKIRSTKLEDSAMYFCASSEKGTDMDGGYEQYFGPGTRLTVT.

The V gene is TRBV7-2, the J gene TRBJ2-5; there is no DNA to check the TCRdb D call of TRBD2. The CDR3 runs to 13 residues. CDR1 and CDR2 from the germline V gene are SGHTA and FQGNSA. The CDR3 loop reads CASSAGLEETQYF.

V usage is TRBV29-1 and J usage is TRBJ2-7. The CDR3 contains 12 residues. Looked up from germline, CDR1 is SQVTM and CDR2 is ANQGSEA. The CDR3 protein is CSVEAPYYEQYF.

The rearrangement links TRBV20-1 to TRBJ2-3; TCRdb calls TRBD1, which cannot be checked without DNA. The length of the CDR3 is 17 residues. Germline V gene lookup returns CDR1 DFQATT and CDR2 SNEGSKA (reference sequence). The CDR3 spells CSAIRLAGTPSTDTQYF.

J is TRBJ1-1 and V is TRBV27; as DNA is missing, the TRBD1 call by TCRdb cannot be tested. The CDR3 contains 14 residues. Germline CDR1 reads MNHEY; CDR2 reads SMNVEV (reference sequence). CDR3 sequence: CASTNRASDTEAFF.

The chain links TRBV27 to TRBJ1-1. The CDR3 is 13 residues long. The V gene's germline CDR1 is MNHEY and CDR2 SMNVEV (reference sequence). The CDR3 spells CASSPRLNTEAFF.

The chain links TRBV12-3 or TRBV12-4 to TRBJ1-2; there is no DNA to check the TCRdb D call of TRBD1. CDR3 length equals 12 residues. The CDR3 sequence is CASTRLTGPHTF.

This rearrangement joins TRBV12-3 or TRBV12-4 to TRBJ2-7; TCRdb's D gene call, TRBD1, goes unchecked for lack of DNA. This CDR3 has 14 amino acids. CDR3: CASTGTEDSYEQYF.

The V gene is TRBV5-6, the J gene TRBJ1-4. The CDR3 consists of 15 residues. CDR1 is SGHDT, CDR2 YYEEEE, per germline. CDR3 region: CASSLTRGTNEKLFF.